This TCR beta chain was recorded in a study of radiotherapy plus CTLA-4 blockade in lung cancer. Method: immunoSEQ multiplex PCR; TCRdb's copy keeps in-frame clones and lacks some. The profile shows 75,000 to 100,000 clones, almost 90% of them singletons. The CDR3 is 15 amino acids. V was cut by 2 bases and J by 2 bases, with 9 bases left in between. Looked up from germline, CDR1 is SGHVS and CDR2 is FNYEAQ. The chain has TRBV7-6 and TRBJ2-2; weak D call: TRBD2 (6 bases). The sequences come from peripheral blood, collected from a patient treated with radiotherapy plus ipilimumab. The receptor comes from a human donor with non-small cell lung cancer that progressed on radiotherapy plus ipilimumab. CDR3 sequence: CASSLRGINTGELFF. The CDR3 bases are TGTGCCAGCAGCTTACGGGGGATTAACACCGGGGAGCTGTTTTTT.